This TCR beta chain appears in the sequencing data of a study of cytomegalovirus exposure and HLA in healthy donors. This clone was detected only once. Antigen specificity is unknown. 60 Vbeta and 13 Jbeta primers were used in PCR. Sequenced by immunoSEQ multiplex PCR; TCRdb stores in-frame clones only, minus some. The sample lists 170,000 or so clones, approximately 82% occurring once. Per germline, CDR1 MNHEY and CDR2 SMNVEV (reference sequence). This CDR3 region has 13 residues. V was shortened by 3 bases and J by 4 bases, with 9 bases between the two germline ends. Study-wide findings and caveats: About 87% or about 30% of the time was how often most TCR beta V segments were productive, according to an earlier analysis. Sequencing depth across donors, presence/absence analyses assumed, was roughly uniform. Upon later analysis, HLA-associated TCR beta chains proved more clonally expanded than other, equally common chains. What TCR beta sequences reportedly achieved was accurate prediction of HLA-A and HLA-B alleles in most subjects.

V is TRBV27 and J is TRBJ1-2, with a possible D match to TRBD1 (5 bases). The sequencing sample was made of PBMCs. The clonotype was recovered from a man aged 45-65 years in good health and CMV-seropositive. CDR3 DNA: TGTGCCAGCAGTTTCGGGGGGTTCTATGGCTACACCTTC. Translated, it gives CASSFGGFYGYTF.